The present T cell receptor beta chain was sequenced within a study of T cell clonality in common variable immunodeficiency. Overall study findings and caveats: Compared with controls, CVID subjects had fewer shared TCRbeta clones. What drives increased CVID clonality needs T cell subpopulation sequencing.

Assay used: immunoSEQ multiplex PCR; TCRdb lists only in-frame clones, some missing. The sample has approximately 44,000 clones, none seen only once. This CDR3 contains 15 residues. CDR1 is SEHNR and CDR2 is FQNEAQ in the germline V gene (reference sequence). V lost 3 bases and J lost 7; bases outside the gene matches: 7. Caucasian heritage predominated among both patients and controls. This clone was picked up many times. The antigen is undetermined. The CDR3 end falls 3 residues outside the read, so it is completed with the germline J gene. The chain is built from TRBV7-9 and TRBJ1-4; 8 nucleotides match TRBD1. The sample was peripheral blood mononuclear cells. This TCR derives from a person between 18 and 75 years old in good health. The sequenced part of the CDR3 DNA is TGTGCCAGCAGCTTTTGGACAGGGTCGAGTGAAAAA. Encoded protein: CASSFWTGSSEK. The whole CDR3 is CASSFWTGSSEKLFF.